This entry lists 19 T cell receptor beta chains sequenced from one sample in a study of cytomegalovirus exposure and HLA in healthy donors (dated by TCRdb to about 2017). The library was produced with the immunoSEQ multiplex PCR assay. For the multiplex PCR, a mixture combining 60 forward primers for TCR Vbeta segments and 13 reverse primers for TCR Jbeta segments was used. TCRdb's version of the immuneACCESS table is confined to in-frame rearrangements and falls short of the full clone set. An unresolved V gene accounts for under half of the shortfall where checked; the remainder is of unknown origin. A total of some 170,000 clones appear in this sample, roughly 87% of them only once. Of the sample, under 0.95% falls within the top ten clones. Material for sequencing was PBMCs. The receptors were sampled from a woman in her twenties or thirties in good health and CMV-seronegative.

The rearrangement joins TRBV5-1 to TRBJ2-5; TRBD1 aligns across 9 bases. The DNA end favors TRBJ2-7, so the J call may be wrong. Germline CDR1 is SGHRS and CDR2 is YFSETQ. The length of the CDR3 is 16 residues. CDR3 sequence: CASSLGQGDRVDEQYF. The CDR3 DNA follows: TGCGCCAGCAGCTTGGGTCAAGGGGACAGGGTGGACGAGCAGTACTTC.

In DNA, the CDR3 is TGTGCCAGCAGCTTTGGCTCACTAGCGTCAGATACGCAGTATTTT. This gives the protein CASSFGSLASDTQYF. The chain couples TRBV7-6 to TRBJ2-3; 7 nucleotides match TRBD2. V lost 3 bases and J lost 4; bases outside the gene matches: 7. CDR3 length equals 15 residues. Germline CDR1 is SGHVS and CDR2 is FNYEAQ.

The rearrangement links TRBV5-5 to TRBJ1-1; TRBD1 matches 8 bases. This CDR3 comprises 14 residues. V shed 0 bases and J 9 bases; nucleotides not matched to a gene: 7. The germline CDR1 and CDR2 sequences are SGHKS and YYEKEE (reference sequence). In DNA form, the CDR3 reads TGTGCCAGCAGCTTGGGAGGAGGACAGGGCCAAGCTTTCTTT. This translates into CASSLGGGQGQAFF.

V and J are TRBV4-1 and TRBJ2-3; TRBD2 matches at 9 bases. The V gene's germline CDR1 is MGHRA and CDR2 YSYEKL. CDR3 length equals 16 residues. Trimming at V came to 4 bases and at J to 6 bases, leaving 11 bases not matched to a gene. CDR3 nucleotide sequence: TGCGCCAGCAGCCGTCAGGCTAGCGGGACCCAGGATACGCAGTATTTT. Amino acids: CASSRQASGTQDTQYF.

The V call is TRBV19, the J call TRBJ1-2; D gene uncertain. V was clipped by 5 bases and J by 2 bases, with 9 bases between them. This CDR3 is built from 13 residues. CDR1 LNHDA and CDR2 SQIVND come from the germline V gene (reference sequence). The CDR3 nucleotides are TGTGCCAGTAGTCCAGGAACCAACTATGGCTACACCTTC. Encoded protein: CASSPGTNYGYTF.

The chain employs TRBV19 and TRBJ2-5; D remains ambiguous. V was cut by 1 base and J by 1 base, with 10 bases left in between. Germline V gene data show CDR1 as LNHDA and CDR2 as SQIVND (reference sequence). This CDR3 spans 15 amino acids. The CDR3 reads CASSIGPTAQETQYF. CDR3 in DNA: TGTGCCAGTAGTATAGGACCCACAGCCCAAGAGACCCAGTACTTC.

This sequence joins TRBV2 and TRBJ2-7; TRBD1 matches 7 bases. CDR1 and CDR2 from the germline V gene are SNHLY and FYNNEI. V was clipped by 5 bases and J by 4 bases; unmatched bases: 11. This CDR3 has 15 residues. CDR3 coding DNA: TGTGCCAGCAGTACTCTGGACAGGAATTCTTACGAGCAGTACTTC. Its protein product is CASSTLDRNSYEQYF.

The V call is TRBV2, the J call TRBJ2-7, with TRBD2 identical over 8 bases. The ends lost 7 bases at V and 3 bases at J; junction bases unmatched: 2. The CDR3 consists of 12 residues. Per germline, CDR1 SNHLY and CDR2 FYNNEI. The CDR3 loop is CASIGGGYEQYF. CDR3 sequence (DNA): TGTGCCAGCATCGGGGGGGGCTACGAGCAGTACTTC.

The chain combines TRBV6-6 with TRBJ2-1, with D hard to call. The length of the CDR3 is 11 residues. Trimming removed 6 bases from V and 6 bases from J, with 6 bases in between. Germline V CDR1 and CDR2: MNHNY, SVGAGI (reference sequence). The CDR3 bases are TGTGCCAGCAGCCAGATCAATGAGCAGTTCTTC. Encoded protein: CASSQINEQFF.

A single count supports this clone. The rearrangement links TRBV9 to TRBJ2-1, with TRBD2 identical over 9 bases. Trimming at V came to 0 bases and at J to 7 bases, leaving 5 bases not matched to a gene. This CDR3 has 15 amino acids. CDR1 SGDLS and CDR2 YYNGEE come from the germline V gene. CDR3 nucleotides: TGTGCCAGCAGCGTAGTGGCGGGAGGGTGGAATGAGCAGTTCTTC. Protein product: CASSVVAGGWNEQFF. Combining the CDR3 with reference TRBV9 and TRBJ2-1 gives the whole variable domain DSGVTQTPKHLITATGQRVTLRCSPRSGDLSVYWYQQSLDQGLQFLIQYYNGEERAKGNILERFSAQQFPDLHSELNLSSLELGDSALYFCASSVVAGGWNEQFFGPGTRLTVL.

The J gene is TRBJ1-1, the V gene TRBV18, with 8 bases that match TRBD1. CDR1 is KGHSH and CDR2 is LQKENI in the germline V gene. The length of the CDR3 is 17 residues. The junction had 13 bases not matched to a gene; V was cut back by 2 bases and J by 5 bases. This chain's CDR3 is CASSPEVLTGGWTEAFF. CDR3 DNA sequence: TGTGCCAGCTCACCAGAAGTCCTAACAGGGGGTTGGACTGAAGCTTTCTTT.

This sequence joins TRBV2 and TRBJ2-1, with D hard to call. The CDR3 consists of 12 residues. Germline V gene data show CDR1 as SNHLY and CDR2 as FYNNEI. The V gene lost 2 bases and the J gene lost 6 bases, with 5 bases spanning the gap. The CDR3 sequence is CASSEPSNEQFF. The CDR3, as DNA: TGTGCCAGCAGTGAACCATCCAATGAGCAGTTCTTC.

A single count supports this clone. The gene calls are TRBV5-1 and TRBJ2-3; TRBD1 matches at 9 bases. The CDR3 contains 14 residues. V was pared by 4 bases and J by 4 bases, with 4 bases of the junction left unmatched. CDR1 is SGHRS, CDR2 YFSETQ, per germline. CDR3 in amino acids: CASSTWTGADTQYF. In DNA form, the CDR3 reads TGCGCCAGCAGCACCTGGACAGGGGCAGATACGCAGTATTTT.

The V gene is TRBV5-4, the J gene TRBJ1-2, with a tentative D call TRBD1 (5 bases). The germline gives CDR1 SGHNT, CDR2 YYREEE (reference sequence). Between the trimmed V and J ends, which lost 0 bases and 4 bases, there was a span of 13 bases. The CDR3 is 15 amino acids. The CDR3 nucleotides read TGTGCCAGCAGCTTGGGCCGCGGGGGGATCTATGGCTACACCTTC. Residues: CASSLGRGGIYGYTF.

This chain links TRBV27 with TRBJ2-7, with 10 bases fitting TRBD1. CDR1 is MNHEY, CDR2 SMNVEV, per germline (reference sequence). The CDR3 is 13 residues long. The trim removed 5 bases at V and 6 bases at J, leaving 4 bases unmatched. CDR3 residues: CASSKRTGGEQYF. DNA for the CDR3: TGTGCCAGCAGTAAAAGGACAGGGGGCGAGCAGTACTTC.

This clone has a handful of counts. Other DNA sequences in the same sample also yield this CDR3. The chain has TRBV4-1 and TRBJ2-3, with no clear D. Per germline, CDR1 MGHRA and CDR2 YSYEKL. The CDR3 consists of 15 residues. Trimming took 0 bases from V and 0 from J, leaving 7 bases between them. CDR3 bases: TGCGCCAGCAGCCAAGACCCCGGGAGCACAGATACGCAGTATTTT. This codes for CASSQDPGSTDTQYF.

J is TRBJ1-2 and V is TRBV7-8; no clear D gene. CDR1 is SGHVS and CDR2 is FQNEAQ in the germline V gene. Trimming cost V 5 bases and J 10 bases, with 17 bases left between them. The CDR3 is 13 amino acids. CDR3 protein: CASSALQGGDYTF. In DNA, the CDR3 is TGTGCCAGCAGCGCACTCCAAGGCGGTGACTACACCTTC.

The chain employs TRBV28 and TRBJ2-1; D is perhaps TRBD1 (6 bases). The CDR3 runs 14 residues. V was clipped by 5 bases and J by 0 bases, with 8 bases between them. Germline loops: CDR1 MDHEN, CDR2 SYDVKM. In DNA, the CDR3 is TGTGCCAGCAGTCCACAGGGCTCCTACAATGAGCAGTTCTTC. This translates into CASSPQGSYNEQFF. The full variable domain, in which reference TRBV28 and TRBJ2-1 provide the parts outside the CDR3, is DVKVTQSSRYLVKRTGEKVFLECVQDMDHENMFWYRQDPGLGLRLIYFSYDVKMKEKGDIPEGYSVSREKKERFSLILESASTNQTSMYLCASSPQGSYNEQFFGPGTRLTVL.

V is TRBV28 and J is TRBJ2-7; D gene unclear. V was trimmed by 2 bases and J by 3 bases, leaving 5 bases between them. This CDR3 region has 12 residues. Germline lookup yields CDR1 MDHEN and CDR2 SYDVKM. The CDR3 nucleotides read TGTGCCAGCAGTTTAGCGTACTACGAGCAGTACTTC. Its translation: CASSLAYYEQYF.